A selection of T cell receptor beta chains follows, all from one sample in a study of T cell changes during pregnancy in multiple sclerosis. Clones were read by immunoSEQ multiplex PCR, and TCRdb kept only the in-frame ones, dropping some. The top ten clones hold about 0.64% of a sample with tens of thousands of clones, 80% to 95% of them seen once. Material: CD4+ T cells from peripheral blood mononuclear cells, obtained after pregnancy. The receptors here all came from a female donor with multiple sclerosis, enrolled in a pregnancy study. Both conserved end residues are part of each CDR3. Fields, in order: clone size, J gene, D gene, V gene, CDR3 protein, CDR3 DNA. The D gene is left open where the match is weak. The size field is filled for only some rows; it gives once, few, many or a size class.

NA TRBJ2-1 TRBD2 TRBV9 CASSVVGGGYNEQFF TGTGCCAGCAGCGTAGTCGGCGGGGGCTACAATGAGCAGTTCTTC
NA TRBJ1-2 TRBD1 TRBV5-6 CASSLRGLWNYGYTF TGTGCCAGCAGCTTGAGGGGGCTCTGGAACTATGGCTACACCTTC
NA TRBJ2-5 NA TRBV9 CASSAQTVETQYF TGTGCCAGCAGCGCGCAAACGGTAGAGACCCAGTACTTC
NA TRBJ1-2 NA TRBV19 CASSTSGVYGYTF TGTGCCAGTAGTACCTCGGGGGTATATGGCTACACCTTC
NA TRBJ2-7 TRBD2 TRBV29-1 CSVLAGGRTYEQYF TGCAGCGTTCTAGCGGGGGGACGAACCTACGAGCAGTACTTC
NA TRBJ1-5 TRBD1 TRBV19 CAATGGGGQPQHF TGTGCCGCTACAGGGGGCGGTGGGCAGCCCCAGCATTTT
NA TRBJ2-5 NA TRBV7-2 CASSHEWQETQYF TGTGCCAGCAGCCACGAGTGGCAAGAGACCCAGTACTTC
NA TRBJ1-2 TRBD1 TRBV30 CAWTTGDYGYTF TGTGCCTGGACGACAGGGGACTATGGCTACACCTTC
NA TRBJ1-2 TRBD1 TRBV15 CATSRLRETGQAAYHTF TGTGCCACCAGCAGATTGAGGGAGACGGGACAGGCAGCCTACCACACCTTC
NA TRBJ2-7 TRBD2 TRBV9 CASSVGSGGAWEQYF TGTGCCAGCAGCGTAGGTAGCGGGGGGGCCTGGGAGCAGTACTTC
NA TRBJ2-1 TRBD2 TRBV4-2 CASSQEPSGDYNEQFF TGTGCCAGCAGCCAAGAACCTAGCGGGGACTACAATGAGCAGTTCTTC
NA TRBJ2-3 NA TRBV18 CASSPIETADTDTQYF TGTGCCAGCTCACCTATCGAAACAGCTGACACAGATACGCAGTATTTT
once TRBJ2-3 TRBD2 TRBV6-6 CASSAGLRGGTDTQYF TGTGCCAGCAGTGCCGGGCTGCGGGGGGGCACAGATACGCAGTATTTT
NA TRBJ2-5 NA TRBV11-2 CASSSKTVAGTKETQYF TGTGCCAGCAGCTCTAAAACAGTGGCCGGGACAAAAGAGACCCAGTACTTC
NA TRBJ1-5 TRBD1 TRBV5-8 CASSGQGGQPQHF TGTGCCAGCAGCGGACAGGGGGGGCAGCCCCAGCATTTT
NA TRBJ2-1 NA TRBV7-3 CASSSMDRYNEQFF TGTGCCAGCAGCTCAATGGACAGATACAATGAGCAGTTCTTC
NA TRBJ1-1 NA TRBV6-5 CASSYPTGGTEAFF TGTGCCAGCAGTTACCCGACGGGGGGCACTGAAGCTTTCTTT
NA TRBJ2-7 TRBD1 TRBV6-5 CASSYAGDRAYEQYF TGTGCCAGCAGTTACGCTGGGGACAGGGCCTACGAGCAGTACTTC
NA TRBJ1-2 NA TRBV19 CASSIGAGEIYGYTF TGTGCCAGTAGTATAGGGGCAGGGGAAATCTATGGCTACACCTTC
NA TRBJ2-5 TRBD2 TRBV7-6 CASSLLAEETQYF TGTGCCAGCAGCTTACTAGCGGAAGAGACCCAGTACTTC
NA TRBJ1-5 NA TRBV6-1 CASSELVAVQHF TGTGCCAGCAGTGAATTGGTGGCGGTCCAGCATTTT
NA TRBJ1-2 NA TRBV25-1 CASSPQGNGIGYGYTF TGTGCCAGCAGTCCACAGGGAAATGGGATTGGCTATGGCTACACCTTC
NA TRBJ2-2 TRBD2 TRBV4-2 CASSQTGTSYYTGELFF TGTGCCAGCAGCCAAACCGGGACTAGCTACTACACCGGGGAGCTGTTTTTT
once TRBJ1-2 NA TRBV19 CATHREYGYTF TGTGCCACTCACAGGGAGTATGGCTACACCTTC
NA TRBJ2-2 TRBD2 TRBV10-3 CAYRTGGTNTGELFF TGTGCCTACCGCACGGGGGGGACCAACACCGGGGAGCTGTTTTTT
NA TRBJ2-2 NA TRBV9 CASSVWASFPGELFF TGTGCCAGCAGCGTATGGGCGTCCTTTCCCGGGGAGCTGTTTTTT
NA TRBJ2-7 TRBD1 TRBV4-3 CASSRDRLSYEQYF TGCGCCAGCAGCCGGGACAGGCTCTCCTACGAGCAGTACTTC
NA TRBJ1-1 TRBD1 TRBV19 CASRDRGLNTEAFF TGTGCCAGTAGAGACAGGGGTCTGAACACTGAAGCTTTCTTT
NA TRBJ1-1 TRBD1 TRBV7-3 CASSGSGGMNTEAFF TGTGCCAGCAGCGGCTCAGGGGGAATGAACACTGAAGCTTTCTTT
NA TRBJ1-5 NA TRBV10-3 CAIRGTNQPQHF TGTGCCATCAGAGGGACTAATCAGCCCCAGCATTTT
NA TRBJ1-2 TRBD1 TRBV19 CASSIRQGLLANYGYTF TGTGCCAGTAGTATACGACAGGGGCTACTAGCTAACTATGGCTACACCTTC
NA TRBJ1-2 NA TRBV11-1 CASSIRTGNYGYTF TGTGCCAGCAGCATTAGGACGGGAAACTATGGCTACACCTTC
NA TRBJ2-5 TRBD2 TRBV4-3 CASSPQAGGETQYF TGCGCCAGCAGCCCCCAGGCGGGGGGAGAGACCCAGTACTTC
NA TRBJ1-6 TRBD1 TRBV9 CASSPFPGQLNSPLHF TGTGCCAGCAGCCCATTCCCGGGACAGCTTAATTCACCCCTCCACTTT
NA TRBJ2-1 TRBD2 TRBV11-3 CASSYRDYQNEQFF TGTGCCAGCAGCTACCGGGACTACCAGAATGAGCAGTTCTTC
NA TRBJ1-1 NA TRBV5-6 CASIRAGEAFF TGTGCCAGCATCCGGGCAGGGGAAGCTTTCTTT
NA TRBJ2-1 TRBD2 TRBV7-3 CASSSPSSGGRSYNEQFF TGTGCCAGCAGCTCCCCCAGTAGCGGGGGCCGCTCCTACAATGAGCAGTTCTTC
NA TRBJ2-7 NA TRBV2 CASSRGTLFEYEQYF TGTGCCAGCAGTCGCGGGACCCTCTTCGAGTACGAGCAGTACTTC
NA TRBJ1-6 TRBD1 TRBV5-1 CASSSGQGVVSPLHF TGCGCCAGCAGCTCCGGACAGGGGGTTGTTTCACCCCTCCACTTT
once TRBJ2-7 TRBD2 TRBV6-1 CASSELSGGANSYEQYF TGTGCCAGCAGTGAACTTAGCGGGGGGGCCAATTCTTACGAGCAGTACTTC
NA TRBJ1-4 TRBD1 TRBV30 CAWRPTRDRAEKLFF TGTGCCTGGAGACCTACCCGGGACAGGGCTGAAAAACTGTTTTTT
NA TRBJ1-1 NA TRBV4-2 CASSRTGSGNTEAFF TGTGCCAGCAGCCGAACCGGGTCTGGGAACACTGAAGCTTTCTTT
NA TRBJ2-3 TRBD2 TRBV7-6 CASSLGLAGGPDTQYF TGTGCCAGCAGCTTAGGGCTAGCGGGGGGCCCGGATACGCAGTATTTT
NA TRBJ2-6 NA TRBV6-1 CASSVHTPPRANVLTF TGTGCCAGCAGTGTGCACACCCCACCGAGGGCCAACGTCCTGACTTTC